The present entry profiles one TCR beta chain with its context. Its antigen is still unknown. Base qualities are not provided; no much larger clone lies one nucleotide away. These data come from a study of blood T cell repertoires in COVID-19 (dated by TCRdb to between 2020 and 2021). For the wider study: Samples from collaborators originated in the United States, Italy and Spain and spanned both the acute and convalescent phases of COVID-19. The material from the prospective study consisted of cDNA or gDNA derived from T cells, B-cell-depleted T cells, or PBMCs. Deeply sampled blood TCRbeta repertoires from subjects exposed to, actively infected with, or recovered from COVID-19 were included in the dataset. The repertoires were released in a freely available public database intended as a resource for research on the immune response to SARS-CoV-2. Samples came from the ongoing ImmuneRACE study (first 160 participants) plus 1,254 subjects from 6 global collaborators. The sample metadata nearly always contained a de-identified subject ID, COVID-19 status, age in years and sex. Where available, HLA class I and class II types were obtained from metadata supplied by the sample provider rather than from assay-based typing. Paper-wide results and their limitations: Clinical and demographic metadata were provided uncurated, with the amount varying by source and participant.

At one collaborating source in Seattle, patients were enrolled during active infection and were followed longitudinally through the course of disease. Collaborating institutions collected whole blood in K2EDTA tubes following their own protocols. For TCRbeta analysis, collaborators shipped samples in one of three forms: frozen whole blood, isolated PBMCs, or DNA extracted from either of those sample types. The germline V gene sets CDR1 to KGHDR and CDR2 to SFDVKD. The CDR3 runs 14 amino acids, cysteine and phenylalanine included. Only the CDR3 portion is preserved as DNA: 42 bases, with reading frame beginning at the first base. V is clipped by 6 bases and J by 3 bases, and the sequence between their germline boundaries is 11 bases long. The immunoSEQ Assay, a bias-controlled multiplex PCR, was used to amplify TCRbeta CDR3 regions from genomic DNA. As for the original processing: Within the assay, amplification of reference gene primers was used to estimate how many nucleated cells each sample contained. To quantify the absolute abundance of each unique TCRbeta CDR3 rearrangement, sequence reads were collapsed and filtered. For each sample, productive Simpson clonality was calculated as the square root of Simpson's diversity index over productive rearrangements. TCRdb provides this immuneACCESS table in a form limited to in-frame rearrangements. Some clones are lacking; in checked studies, under half of them reflect an unresolved V gene, and why the rest are absent is not known. The D gene and trimming were derived from the DNA, and the V and J assignments and clone size from that table. This sample gives 150,000 to 200,000 clones in total; around 84% of them show up just once. The top ten clonotypes cover 14% of the sample.

This clonotype originated in an older woman with COVID-19, enrolled during active disease. Recombination connected TRBV24-1 to TRBJ1-5; the D gene is unclear. The sequenced sample consisted of peripheral blood. The CDR3 reads as follows: CATSTGMNNQPQHF. The nucleotide sequence is TGTGCCACCAGTACGGGGATGAACAATCAGCCCCAGCATTTT.